The 6 T cell receptor beta chains listed next were all sequenced from one sample in a study of vaccination and CD4 T cells after COVID-19. Cultured CD4+ T-cell DNA underwent Oncomine TCR Beta short-read sequencing. TCRdb passed the PCR reads through MiXCR, listing each CDR3 protein once. The sample has more than 10,000 distinct CDR3 sequences; over 40% are singletons. Their specific antigens are unknown. The treatment: roughly 10-day PBMC culture with coronavirus spike peptide pools or control peptides (ViraFEST assay). Sequencing input: CD4+ T cells from blood, cultured in vitro. The origin of the receptors is a human donor who had recovered from COVID-19.

The chain is built from TRBV6-2 or TRBV6-3 and TRBJ1-6; D unresolved. The CDR3 consists of 14 residues. Germline V gene data show CDR1 as MNHEY and CDR2 as SVGEGT. The V end lost 2 bases, the J end lost 9 bases, and 11 bases lay between the germline ends. The DNA for the CDR3 is TGTGCCAGCAGTTACCCGAGTTCGGCTTCACCCCTCCACTTT. This encodes CASSYPSSASPLHF.

V and J are TRBV6-1 and TRBJ1-2; 8 bases line up with TRBD1. Unmatched junction bases numbered 10, after V lost 5 bases and J lost 5 bases. CDR3 length: 15 residues. Germline V lookup: CDR1 MNHNS, CDR2 SASEGT. CDR3 nucleotides: TGTGCCAGCAGTCAAGGACAGGGAGGACGTTATGGCTACACCTTC. This encodes CASSQGQGGRYGYTF.

This chain joins TRBV6-1 and TRBJ1-2; 7 bases line up with TRBD1. Looked up from germline, CDR1 is MNHNS and CDR2 is SASEGT. The V segment lost 5 bases and the J segment 6 bases; nucleotides outside the gene matches: 12. This CDR3 has 15 amino acids. The CDR3 region has the DNA TGTGCCAGCAGTAAGAAACCCTCACAGGGGAATGGCTACACCTTC. Protein: CASSKKPSQGNGYTF.

The chain is built from TRBV5-1 and TRBJ1-6, with no clear D. CDR1 and CDR2 (germline): SGHRS, YFSETQ. Trimming took 0 bases from V and 7 from J, leaving 11 bases between them. This CDR3 has 15 amino acids. In DNA form, the CDR3 reads TGCGCCAGCAGCTTGGGAGGGTCAGGCAATTCACCCCTCCACTTT. It is translated as CASSLGGSGNSPLHF.

This clonotype came up a few times. This chain joins TRBV7-2 and TRBJ1-2, with D unresolved. This CDR3 contains 13 residues. The V gene lost 1 base and the J gene lost 3 bases, with 6 bases spanning the gap. From germline, CDR1 is SGHTA and CDR2 FQGNSA. CDR3 protein: CASSLGSDYGYTF. In nucleotides, the CDR3 is TGTGCCAGCAGCTTAGGGTCCGACTATGGCTACACCTTC.

Written as DNA, the CDR3 is TGTGCCAGCAGCAAGACAGGGGCCACCGGGGAGCTGTTTTTT. It is translated as CASSKTGATGELFF. This chain joins TRBV12-3 or TRBV12-4 and TRBJ2-2; 8 bases agree with TRBD1. CDR3 length: 14 residues. Losses at the gene ends were 6 bases for V and 4 bases for J; bases not matched to a gene: 4.